Below are 24 T cell receptor beta chains sequenced from a single sample in a study of blood T cell repertoires in COVID-19. Using immunoSEQ multiplex PCR, the repertoire was profiled, and TCRdb retains in-frame clones only, with some absent. This table has about 190,000 clones, about 77% appearing once. The specimen sequenced was peripheral blood. The receptors stem from a woman older than 75 with active or convalescent COVID-19.

The genes are TRBV12-1 and TRBJ2-7; the table's D call TRBD1 went unverified against the DNA. TRBV12-1 is a recognized pseudogene. The CDR3 is 14 amino acids. CDR3 amino acids: CASRPKTVPYEQYF. CDR3 nucleotides: TGTGCCAGCAGACCAAAAACAGTACCCTACGAGCAGTACTTC.

The chain is built from TRBV7-8 and TRBJ2-2; weak D call: TRBD1 (5 bases). V was trimmed by 5 bases and J by 5 bases, leaving 27 bases between them. Germline loops: CDR1 SGHVS, CDR2 FQNEAQ. The CDR3 has 19 residues. For the CDR3, the DNA is TGTGCCAGCAGCCTGACAGAGTTCGATAACCTTGAACGGACCGGGGAGCTGTTTTTT. It specifies CASSLTEFDNLERTGELFF.

The chain has TRBV6-6 and TRBJ2-3, with D possibly being TRBD2 (5 bases). The CDR3 sequence is 11 residues long. With 6 bases removed from V and 6 bases from J, the gap between germline ends came to 7 bases. Germline V lookup: CDR1 MNHNY, CDR2 SVGAGI (reference sequence). As DNA, the CDR3 is TGTGCCAGCAGCGGACTTGATACGCAGTATTTT. This translates into CASSGLDTQYF.

The chain has TRBV30 and TRBJ2-3, with D possibly TRBD2 on 5 matching bases. The CDR3 contains 13 residues. Germline CDR1 reads GTSNPN; CDR2 reads SVGIG (reference sequence). V was pared by 0 bases and J by 3 bases, with 7 bases between. The CDR3 nucleotides are TGTGCCTGGAGTGTAGGCGGGACAGATACGCAGTATTTT. Translated, it gives CAWSVGGTDTQYF.

The CDR3 loop is CASSQRGGRDGELFF. CDR3 DNA sequence: TGTGCCAGCAGTCAGCGGGGGGGCCGGGACGGGGAGCTGTTTTTT. The V gene is TRBV27, the J gene TRBJ2-2; TRBD2 agrees at 10 bases. The germline gives CDR1 MNHEY, CDR2 SMNVEV (reference sequence). Trimming removed 5 bases from V and 7 bases from J; junction bases left unmatched: 7. The CDR3 is 15 residues long.

The chain carries TRBV7-9 and TRBJ1-1; D gene ambiguous. Germline V CDR1 and CDR2: SEHNR, FQNEAQ (reference sequence). The germline V and J ends were trimmed by 2 bases and 7 bases, with 11 bases remaining between them. This CDR3 spans 13 amino acids. The CDR3 here is CASSLNLGFEAFF. DNA for the CDR3: TGTGCCAGCAGCTTAAATCTAGGCTTTGAAGCTTTCTTT.

This clone was seen only once. This CDR3 reads CASSIRLAETGELFF. The CDR3 region has the DNA TGTGCCAGTAGTATAAGACTAGCGGAGACCGGGGAGCTGTTTTTT. The chain recombines TRBV19 with TRBJ2-2, with TRBD2 matching over 9 bases. With V trimmed by 2 bases and J by 5 bases, 3 bases remained unmatched. The CDR3 loop spans 15 amino acids. Germline-derived CDR1 and CDR2 are LNHDA and SQIVND (reference sequence). Complete variable domain (other parts from reference TRBV19 and TRBJ2-2): DGGITQSPKYLFRKEGQNVTLSCEQNLNHDAMYWYRQDPGQGLRLIYYSQIVNDFQKGDIAEGYSVSREKKESFPLTVTSAQKNPTAFYLCASSIRLAETGELFFGEGSRLTVL.

This chain uses TRBV4-2 with TRBJ2-5; D is possibly TRBD1 (5 bases). Germline CDR1 is LGHNA and CDR2 is YNFKEQ. V was cut by 2 bases and J by 5 bases, with 12 bases left in between. The CDR3 extends over 14 amino acids. The CDR3 DNA is TGTGCCAGCAGCCAAAGAGAAAAGGGGGAGACCCAGTACTTC. Translating it yields CASSQREKGETQYF.

This chain connects TRBV3-1 (or the pseudogene TRBV3-2) to TRBJ1-2, with no clear D. The CDR3 runs 11 residues. From germline, CDR1 is LGHDT and CDR2 YNNKEL (reference sequence). Deletions cut 3 bases from V and 8 bases from J, with 7 bases between. The DNA of the CDR3 is TGTGCCAGCAGCCATGAGCGAGGCTACACCTTC. This sequence encodes CASSHERGYTF.

The rearrangement uses TRBV6-6 and TRBJ1-4; D unresolved. CDR3 size: 12 residues. V lost 2 bases and J 8 bases, leaving 6 bases between the germline ends. Germline V gene sequence: CDR1 MNHNY, CDR2 SVGAGI (reference sequence). In nucleotides, the CDR3 is TGTGCCAGCAGTTACCCCCTAGAAAAACTGTTTTTT. This gives the protein CASSYPLEKLFF.

The chain joins TRBV5-1 to TRBJ2-5; the match to TRBD2 covers 7 bases. V lost 4 bases to trimming and J lost 0 bases; unmatched junction nucleotides: 3. The CDR3 loop spans 14 amino acids. CDR1 and CDR2 (germline): SGHRS, YFSETQ. The CDR3 spells CASSNGGNQETQYF. DNA for the CDR3: TGCGCCAGCAGCAACGGGGGGAACCAAGAGACCCAGTACTTC.

The rearrangement links TRBV28 to TRBJ2-1, with 7 bases that match TRBD1. The CDR3 is made up of 15 amino acids. Germline loops: CDR1 MDHEN, CDR2 SYDVKM. The junction had 9 bases not matched to a gene; V was cut back by 6 bases and J by 4 bases. In DNA form, the CDR3 reads TGTGCCAGCAGCCCCCCTGGACAGGAGTACAATGAGCAGTTCTTC. The encoded protein is CASSPPGQEYNEQFF. Using reference TRBV28 and TRBJ2-1 for the parts outside the CDR3, the full variable domain is DVKVTQSSRYLVKRTGEKVFLECVQDMDHENMFWYRQDPGLGLRLIYFSYDVKMKEKGDIPEGYSVSREKKERFSLILESASTNQTSMYLCASSPPGQEYNEQFFGPGTRLTVL.

The chain recombines TRBV6-6 with TRBJ1-2, with TRBD1 identical over 8 bases. Germline V gene data show CDR1 as MNHNY and CDR2 as SVGAGI (reference sequence). This CDR3 contains 14 residues. Trimming at V came to 6 bases and at J to 10 bases, leaving 13 bases not matched to a gene. In DNA form, the CDR3 reads TGTGCCAGCAGACGCGGACAGGGAACCGGACCCTACACCTTC. Translated: CASRRGQGTGPYTF.

This clone was observed a handful of times. The chain has TRBV28 and TRBJ1-1, with 7 bases that match TRBD1. The V and J ends lost 8 bases and 1 base, in that order; junction bases with no gene match: 10. This CDR3 comprises 15 residues. Germline V lookup: CDR1 MDHEN, CDR2 SYDVKM. For the CDR3, the DNA is TGTGCCAGCGTACCGGGACAGACGAAGAACACTGAAGCTTTCTTT. Its translation: CASVPGQTKNTEAFF.

With respect to this clone: Other DNA variants within this sample encode the same CDR3. The chain links TRBV5-1 to TRBJ2-3, with D possibly TRBD2 on 6 matching bases. Looked up from germline, CDR1 is SGHRS and CDR2 is YFSETQ. Deletions cut 2 bases from V and 1 base from J, with 14 bases between. CDR3 size: 16 residues. CDR3 sequence (DNA): TGCGCCAGCAGCTTAGGTGGGACTTGGGGCACAGATACGCAGTATTTT. Translating gives CASSLGGTWGTDTQYF.

The chain has TRBV4-3 and TRBJ2-3; unclear D gene. The germline V gene encodes CDR1 LGHNA and CDR2 YSLEER. The CDR3 extends over 16 amino acids. V was shortened by 1 base and J by 0 bases, with 11 bases between the two germline ends. In nucleotides, the CDR3 is TGCGCCAGCAGCCAAGGGATAGCCACTAGCACAGATACGCAGTATTTT. This gives the protein CASSQGIATSTDTQYF.

The chain joins TRBV6-6 to TRBJ2-7; 11 bases fit TRBD2. Per the germline V gene, CDR1 is MNHNY and CDR2 is SVGAGI (reference sequence). This CDR3 is built from 16 residues. After removal of 2 bases from V and 2 bases from J, the junction contained 5 bases not matched to a gene. The CDR3 DNA reads TGTGCCAGCAGTTACGACCATAGCGGGGGGGCCTACGAGCAGTACTTC. It yields the protein CASSYDHSGGAYEQYF.

The chain has TRBV28 and TRBJ1-5; TRBD1 matches at 9 bases. With 4 bases clipped from V and 0 bases from J, the junction kept 7 bases outside the gene matches. This CDR3 spans 17 amino acids. Germline CDR1 is MDHEN and CDR2 is SYDVKM. DNA for the CDR3: TGTGCCAGCAGTTACAGGGGGCGCGGATATAGCAATCAGCCCCAGCATTTT. It is translated as CASSYRGRGYSNQPQHF.

The chain links TRBV10-3 to TRBJ1-1, with no clear D. The CDR3 runs to 11 residues. Germline V CDR1 and CDR2: ENHRY, SYGVKD. The V end was cut by 4 bases, the J end by 3 bases, with 3 bases between. The CDR3 spells CAISADTEAFF. Here the CDR3 DNA reads TGTGCCATCAGTGCGGACACTGAAGCTTTCTTT.

The rearrangement links TRBV6-5 to TRBJ1-4, with a weak D call TRBD1 (5 bases). CDR1 is MNHEY, CDR2 SVGAGI, per germline. CDR3 length equals 14 residues. V gave up 9 bases and J gave up 2 bases, with 13 bases separating them. This CDR3 is CASLRVYTNEKLFF. The CDR3 DNA is TGTGCCAGTCTCAGGGTTTACACTAATGAAAAACTGTTTTTT.

The chain recombines TRBV7-6 with TRBJ2-1; 13 positions agree with TRBD2. Germline CDR1 reads SGHVS; CDR2 reads FNYEAQ. The V segment lost 5 bases and the J segment 5 bases; nucleotides outside the gene matches: 21. The CDR3 totals 21 residues. This CDR3 reads CASSAPSRTSGGPRVDNEQFF. The CDR3 nucleotides are TGTGCCAGCAGCGCCCCCTCTCGGACTAGCGGGGGCCCTCGTGTGGACAATGAGCAGTTCTTC.

CDR3 loop: CASRGFAGAYEQYF. CDR3 sequence (DNA): TGTGCCAGCCGAGGTTTTGCGGGGGCCTACGAGCAGTACTTC. The chain has TRBV5-5 and TRBJ2-7, with TRBD2 matching over 7 bases. Trimming took 7 bases from V and 2 from J; bases not matched to a gene: 9. The CDR3 totals 14 residues. Germline CDR1 reads SGHKS; CDR2 reads YYEKEE (reference sequence).

The chain links TRBV29-1 to TRBJ1-4; possibly TRBD1 for D (6 bases). V lost 3 bases, J lost 6 bases, and 14 bases lay in between. This CDR3 is 14 amino acids long. Per germline, CDR1 SQVTM and CDR2 ANQGSEA. CDR3 DNA sequence: TGCAGCGTTGATTACCCGGGACACCATGAAAAACTGTTTTTT. Its translation: CSVDYPGHHEKLFF.

The chain is built from TRBV18 and TRBJ1-1; 7 bases agree with TRBD1. The trim removed 3 bases at V and 3 bases at J, leaving 13 bases unmatched. The CDR3 extends over 17 amino acids. Germline V gives CDR1 KGHSH, CDR2 LQKENI. The CDR3 spells CASSPQMSGGADTEAFF. The CDR3 DNA sequence: TGTGCCAGCTCACCGCAGATGTCAGGGGGAGCGGACACTGAAGCTTTCTTT.